Each of the 22 T cell receptor beta chains below was sequenced from the same sample in a study of CD8 T cells in Susac syndrome. The authors reverse transcribed about 0.5 to 1 ug RNA with random hexamers. TCRdb reprocessed the immunoSEQ multiplex PCR reads via MiXCR and lists one record per CDR3 protein. This table has approximately 74,000 distinct CDR3 sequences, around 94% appearing once. Sample: CD8+ T cells from PBMCs. The receptors were sampled from a human donor with Susac syndrome.

This clonotype has just one count. The rearrangement links TRBV5-4 to TRBJ1-2; 9 nucleotides agree with TRBD1. The length of the CDR3 is 14 residues. After removal of 6 bases from V and 7 bases from J, the junction contained 10 bases not matched to a gene. Germline loops: CDR1 SGHNT, CDR2 YYREEE (reference sequence). CDR3 in DNA: TGTGCCAGCATGGACACAGGGGGCATTTTTGGCTACACCTTC. This encodes CASMDTGGIFGYTF. Complete variable domain (other parts from reference TRBV5-4 and TRBJ1-2): ETGVTQSPTHLIKTRGQQVTLRCSSQSGHNTVSWYQQALGQGPQFIFQYYREEENGRGNFPPRFSGLQFPNYSSELNVNALELDDSALYLCASMDTGGIFGYTFGSGTRLTVV.

This chain joins TRBV11-2 and TRBJ2-3; 7 nucleotides align to TRBD2. The V and J ends lost 4 bases and 5 bases, in that order; junction bases with no gene match: 0. This CDR3 contains 12 residues. Germline CDR1 reads SGHAT; CDR2 reads FQNNGV. The CDR3 is CASSWGGDTQYF. The CDR3 coding sequence is TGTGCCAGCAGCTGGGGGGGAGATACGCAGTATTTT.

The chain combines TRBV19 with TRBJ1-1; D is perhaps TRBD1 (6 bases). V was shortened by 6 bases and J by 6 bases, with 14 bases between the two germline ends. The CDR3 has 13 residues. Germline loops: CDR1 LNHDA, CDR2 SQIVND (reference sequence). The CDR3 bases are TGTGCCAGTAGAGAGGACAGTTCTTCTGAAGCTTTCTTT. Protein: CASREDSSSEAFF.

This chain connects TRBV29-1 to TRBJ2-3, with TRBD1 matching 10 bases. This CDR3 is built from 16 residues. CDR1 and CDR2 from the germline V gene are SQVTM and ANQGSEA. V shed 1 base, J shed 7 bases, and the junction held 11 bases outside the gene matches. This CDR3 reads CSVEVLGQGILHTQYF. CDR3 DNA: TGCAGCGTTGAAGTTCTGGGACAGGGGATCTTGCATACGCAGTATTTT.

This CDR3 is CASSHSSGSRNEQFF. The CDR3 coding sequence is TGCGCCAGCAGCCACTCTAGCGGGAGCCGTAATGAGCAGTTCTTC. The genes are TRBV4-3 and TRBJ2-1; TRBD2 agrees at 10 bases. The ends lost 3 bases at V and 7 bases at J; junction bases unmatched: 6. The CDR3 is made up of 15 amino acids. Germline V gene data show CDR1 as LGHNA and CDR2 as YSLEER.

The chain employs TRBV4-2 and TRBJ2-1, with D hard to call. The germline gives CDR1 LGHNA, CDR2 YNFKEQ. The CDR3 is made up of 14 amino acids. Trimming took off 0 bases at V and 5 bases at J, with 8 bases between the two ends. CDR3 protein: CASSQDRTNNEQFF. The DNA for the CDR3 is TGTGCCAGCAGCCAAGATCGAACTAACAATGAGCAGTTCTTC.

V and J are TRBV6-2 or TRBV6-3 and TRBJ2-7, with 10 bases identical to TRBD2. The germline V gene encodes CDR1 MNHEY and CDR2 SVGEGT. CDR3 size: 16 residues. J gave up 1 base and V 6 bases, and 9 bases lay outside the gene matches. The CDR3 nucleotides are TGTGCCAGCAGCGGGCCCGGGACTAGCGCTTCCTACGAGCAGTACTTC. Translation: CASSGPGTSASYEQYF.

DNA for the CDR3: TGTGCCAGCAGTGAACTCGGGGCCTTCAGCAATGAGCAGTTCTTC. This sequence encodes CASSELGAFSNEQFF. This sequence joins TRBV2 and TRBJ2-1; D is perhaps TRBD1 or TRBD2 (5 bases each). The CDR3 totals 15 residues. With 2 bases removed from V and 6 bases from J, the gap between germline ends came to 14 bases. Germline V CDR1 and CDR2: SNHLY, FYNNEI.

This chain links TRBV6-4 with TRBJ2-1, with 8 positions matching TRBD2. The CDR3 contains 16 residues. Germline-derived CDR1 and CDR2 are MRHNA and SNTAGT. V shed 4 bases and J 0 bases; nucleotides not matched to a gene: 5. CDR3 in DNA: TGTGCCAGCAGTGCGGTAGCGGGGAGCTCCTACAATGAGCAGTTCTTC. It is translated as CASSAVAGSSYNEQFF.

CDR3 residues: CASSQMGPEQYF. The DNA of the CDR3 is TGTGCCAGCAGTCAAATGGGGCCCGAGCAGTACTTC. This sequence joins TRBV4-2 and TRBJ2-7; maybe TRBD1 (5 bases). The V gene lost 6 bases and the J gene lost 6 bases, with 12 bases spanning the gap. From germline, CDR1 is LGHNA and CDR2 YNFKEQ. The CDR3 extends over 12 amino acids.

The gene calls are TRBV5-4 and TRBJ1-5, with no clear D. Germline V gives CDR1 SGHNT, CDR2 YYREEE (reference sequence). Trimming shortened V by 5 bases and J by 0 bases, and 9 bases separated the two germline ends. The CDR3 is made up of 14 amino acids. CDR3 nucleotides: TGTGCCAGCAGTTCTTGGTCTAGCAATCAGCCCCAGCATTTT. It is translated as CASSSWSSNQPQHF.

The chain uses TRBV11-2 and TRBJ2-7; TRBD2 is a possible D gene (6 bases). Trimming pared 2 bases from V and 1 base from J, leaving 12 bases between. The CDR3 contains 15 residues. Per germline, CDR1 SGHAT and CDR2 FQNNGV. This chain's CDR3 is CASSLLEGMSYEQYF. The CDR3 DNA is TGTGCCAGCAGCTTACTGGAGGGGATGTCCTACGAGCAGTACTTC.

The rearrangement joins TRBV20-1 to TRBJ2-7, with TRBD2 as a possible D gene (6 bases). Trimming cost V 5 bases and J 0 bases, with 14 bases left between them. The CDR3 has 14 amino acids. Germline CDR1 and CDR2: DFQATT and SNEGSKA (reference sequence). Written as DNA, the CDR3 is TGCAGTGCTCAAACTAGCCCCGGCTCCTACGAGCAGTACTTC. Encoded protein: CSAQTSPGSYEQYF.

The rearrangement uses TRBV28 and TRBJ2-3; D gene uncertain. V was pared by 3 bases and J by 1 base, with 11 bases between. The CDR3 is made up of 15 amino acids. Germline V gene data show CDR1 as MDHEN and CDR2 as SYDVKM. Written as DNA, the CDR3 is TGTGCCAGCAGTTTCAGCCCTGGGGGCACAGATACGCAGTATTTT. It codes for CASSFSPGGTDTQYF.

The V call is TRBV2, the J call TRBJ2-2; 7 positions agree with TRBD1. Germline assignment: CDR1 SNHLY and CDR2 FYNNEI. Trimming cost V 2 bases and J 4 bases; bases outside gene matches: 10. This CDR3 has 17 residues. The CDR3 DNA reads as TGTGCCAGCAGTGAAAGCACAGGGGATCTTACCACCGGGGAGCTGTTTTTT. Its translation: CASSESTGDLTTGELFF. Looking up the rest from reference TRBV2 and TRBJ2-2 gives the full variable domain: EPEVTQTPSHQVTQMGQEVILRCVPISNHLYFYWYRQILGQKVEFLVSFYNNEISEKSEIFDDQFSVERPDGSNFTLKIRSTKLEDSAMYFCASSESTGDLTTGELFFGEGSRLTVL.

The J gene is TRBJ2-5, the V gene TRBV24-1; D is ambiguous. The V end lost 4 bases, the J end lost 5 bases, and 7 bases lay between the germline ends. The CDR3 is 12 residues long. Germline assignment: CDR1 KGHDR and CDR2 SFDVKD. As DNA, the CDR3 is TGTGCCACCAGTGACTCTACGGAGACCCAGTACTTC. It encodes CATSDSTETQYF.

CDR3 bases: TGTGCCAGCAGCTTCCAGCGGGGGGGCAATGAGCAGTTCTTC. Translating it yields CASSFQRGGNEQFF. The chain is built from TRBV5-6 and TRBJ2-1; 10 bases align to TRBD2. This CDR3 region has 14 residues. With V trimmed by 2 bases and J by 6 bases, 2 bases remained unmatched. Germline CDR1 is SGHDT and CDR2 is YYEEEE. Combining the CDR3 with reference TRBV5-6 and TRBJ2-1 gives the whole variable domain DAGVTQSPTHLIKTRGQQVTLRCSPKSGHDTVSWYQQALGQGPQFIFQYYEEEERQRGNFPDRFSGHQFPNYSSELNVNALLLGDSALYLCASSFQRGGNEQFFGPGTRLTVL.

The rearrangement joins TRBV11-2 to TRBJ1-1, with D possibly being TRBD1 (6 bases). This CDR3 has 16 residues. The germline V and J ends were trimmed by 4 bases and 1 base, with 16 bases remaining between them. CDR1 SGHAT and CDR2 FQNNGV come from the germline V gene. The CDR3 spells CASSSRGGGKNTEAFF. CDR3 DNA sequence: TGTGCCAGCAGCTCCCGCGGAGGGGGGAAGAACACTGAAGCTTTCTTT.

The chain has TRBV7-8 and TRBJ1-4; no definite D call. The CDR3 length is 13 residues. Germline CDR1 SGHVS, CDR2 FQNEAQ. Trimming took 8 bases from V and 1 from J, leaving 8 bases between them. The CDR3 bases are TGTGCCAGCTCCCCGCGAACTAATGAAAAACTGTTTTTT. Amino acids: CASSPRTNEKLFF.

The V and J genes are TRBV6-2 or TRBV6-3 and TRBJ2-5; 9 bases fit TRBD2. Germline V gene lookup returns CDR1 MNHEY and CDR2 SVGEGT. The V and J ends lost 4 bases and 5 bases, in that order; junction bases with no gene match: 11. This CDR3 comprises 16 residues. The CDR3 DNA sequence: TGTGCCAGCAGTTTTCCCTCTAGCGGGACTAGGGAGACCCAGTACTTC. Its protein is CASSFPSSGTRETQYF.

This chain joins TRBV24-1 and TRBJ2-3; D is unresolved. Trimming took 6 bases from V and 4 from J, leaving 10 bases between them. The germline V gene has CDR1 KGHDR and CDR2 SFDVKD. The CDR3 covers 13 residues. In DNA, the CDR3 is TGTGCCACCAGTCGGAGAAGCTCAGATACGCAGTATTTT. Translation: CATSRRSSDTQYF.

The gene calls are TRBV6-2 or TRBV6-3 and TRBJ2-1; D ambiguous. With 8 bases removed from V and 6 bases from J, the gap between germline ends came to 11 bases. This CDR3 has 12 amino acids. Germline V gene sequence: CDR1 MNHEY, CDR2 SVGEGT. CDR3 amino acids: CASATSPNEQFF. CDR3 bases: TGTGCCAGCGCCACCTCACCCAATGAGCAGTTCTTC.